This T cell receptor (beta chain) was recovered during a study of T cell responses to AZD1222 COVID-19 vaccine. This table comes from immunoSEQ multiplex PCR, and its TCRdb copy is limited to in-frame clones, with some not included. The table includes more than 95,000 clones, roughly 87% detected once. CDR1 is SGDLS, CDR2 YYNGEE, per germline. The ends were cut back, 0 bases at V and 5 bases at J, with 8 bases in the middle. The CDR3 is 14 amino acids. Details on this clone: Its antigen remains unidentified. The sample carries other DNA sequences with the same CDR3.

Findings of the study overall: Per reports, nearly half of all spike-specific TCRs target regions that are unmutated in variants. Clonal diversity may have been underestimated in mostly white British donors.

The sample was peripheral blood, taken on day 0 of AZD1222 vaccination. The receptor's source is an adult in good health. The chain carries TRBV9 and TRBJ2-2; possibly TRBD2 for D (5 bases). CDR3 DNA: TGTGCCAGCAGCGTAGGAGGCGGGACCGGGGAGCTGTTTTTT. It codes for CASSVGGGTGELFF. Together with reference TRBV9 and TRBJ2-2, the CDR3 gives the full variable domain: DSGVTQTPKHLITATGQRVTLRCSPRSGDLSVYWYQQSLDQGLQFLIQYYNGEERAKGNILERFSAQQFPDLHSELNLSSLELGDSALYFCASSVGGGTGELFFGEGSRLTVL.